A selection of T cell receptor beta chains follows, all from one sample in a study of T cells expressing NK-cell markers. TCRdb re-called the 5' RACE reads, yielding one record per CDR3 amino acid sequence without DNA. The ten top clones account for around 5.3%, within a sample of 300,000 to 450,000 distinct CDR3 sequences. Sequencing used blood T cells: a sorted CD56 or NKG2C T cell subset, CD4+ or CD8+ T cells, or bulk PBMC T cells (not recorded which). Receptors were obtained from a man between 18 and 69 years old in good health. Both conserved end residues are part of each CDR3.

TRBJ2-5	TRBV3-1	CASSQDLPGFSGQETQYF
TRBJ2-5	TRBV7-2	CASSPFGTGGQETQYF
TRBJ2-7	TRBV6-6	CASIDAGAAQYF
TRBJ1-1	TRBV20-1	CSAYDVILGAEAFF
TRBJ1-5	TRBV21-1	CASSKIPTRGQGQPQHF
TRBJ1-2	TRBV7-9	CASSPDFGGQYGYTF
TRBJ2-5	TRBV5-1	CASSGGTARVEDQYF
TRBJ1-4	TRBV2	CASSAAIAEKLFF
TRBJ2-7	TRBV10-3	CAISTTGGEDEQYF
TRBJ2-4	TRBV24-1	CATSEPNRGRAKNIQYF
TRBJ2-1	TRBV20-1	CSTVRGGSYNEQFF
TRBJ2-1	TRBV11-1	CASSHSGNEQFF
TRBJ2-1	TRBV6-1	CASSERYGRNEQFF
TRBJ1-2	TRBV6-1	CASRFDRSPYGYTF
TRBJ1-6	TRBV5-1	CASSLAGYNSPLHF
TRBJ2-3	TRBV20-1	CSAGNPGTATDTQYF
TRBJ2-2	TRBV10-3	CAISEPTGGTGELFF
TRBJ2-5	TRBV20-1	CSARDGKGETQYF
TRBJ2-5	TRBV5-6	CASSFLDGGKETQYF
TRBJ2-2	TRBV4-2	CASSPRFWGGGANTGELFF
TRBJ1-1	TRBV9	CASSPVVGMNVDTEAFF
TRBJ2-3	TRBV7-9	CASSLVVAYPPENTQYF
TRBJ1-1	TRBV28	CASSLWEGGTEAFF
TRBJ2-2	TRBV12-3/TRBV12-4	CASSLAWQADTGELFF
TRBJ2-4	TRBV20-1	CSALDRNIQYF
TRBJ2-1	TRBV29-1	CSVRSPKSGGAYNEQFF
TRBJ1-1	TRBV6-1	CASRPRGGNTEAFF
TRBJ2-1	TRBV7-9	CASTEDKNEQFF
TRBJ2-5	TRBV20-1	CSAPLGGAMETQYF
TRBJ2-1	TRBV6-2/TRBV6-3	CASRLGLAGSKIFPYNEQFF
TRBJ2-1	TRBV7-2	CASSPGTGGNEQFF
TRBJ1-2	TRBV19	CASSFQGALDYGYTF
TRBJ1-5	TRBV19	CASSWWGVRSNQPQHF
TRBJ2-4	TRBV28	CASSKTTGAKNIQYF
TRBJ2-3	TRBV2	CASSGLAGYTDTQYF
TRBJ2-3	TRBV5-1	CASSRRDPGGDTQYF
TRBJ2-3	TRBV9	CASSAPRAGGRTSHTDTQYF
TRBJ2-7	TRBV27	CASSPRPLSSYEQYF
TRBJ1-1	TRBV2	CASSGYGRKNTEAFF